Shown below are 14 T cell receptor beta chains from a single sample sequenced in a study of cytotoxic CD8 clonotypes in ibrutinib-treated CLL. Assay used: immunoSEQ multiplex PCR; TCRdb lists only in-frame clones, some missing. The data show some 65,000 clones, with approximately 57% seen just once and 14% to 15% held by the top ten. The sequencing used PBMCs, collected after 12 months of ibrutinib treatment. The receptor set was obtained from a human donor with chronic lymphocytic leukemia.

This clone was seen just once. This sequence joins TRBV11-2 and TRBJ2-7, with D unresolved. Germline V gene data show CDR1 as SGHAT and CDR2 as FQNNGV. V lost 1 base and J lost 3, with 13 bases in between. The CDR3 is made up of 15 amino acids. The CDR3 DNA is TGTGCCAGCAGCTTAGCCCCCCAGACAATCTACGAGCAGTACTTC. Encoded protein: CASSLAPQTIYEQYF.

The V gene is TRBV28, the J gene TRBJ1-6; D is perhaps TRBD1 (5 bases). V was clipped by 8 bases and J by 7 bases, with 18 bases between them. The germline CDR1 and CDR2 sequences are MDHEN and SYDVKM. The CDR3 covers 15 residues. The CDR3 sequence: CASSKGPMGNSPLHF. CDR3 in DNA: TGTGCCAGCTCAAAGGGACCGATGGGGAATTCACCCCTCCACTTT.

This chain connects TRBV7-6 to TRBJ2-3, with 9 positions matching TRBD2. This CDR3 region has 15 residues. The ends lost 6 bases at V and 2 bases at J; junction bases unmatched: 6. Germline V CDR1 and CDR2: SGHVS, FNYEAQ. CDR3 bases: TGTGCCAGCAGTCAGCGGGGGGCGTACACAGATACGCAGTATTTT. Protein product: CASSQRGAYTDTQYF.

The V gene is TRBV11-2, the J gene TRBJ1-2; D gene uncertain. The CDR3 runs 12 residues. V shed 2 bases and J shed 3 bases, with 4 bases lying between them. Germline V gives CDR1 SGHAT, CDR2 FQNNGV. The chain's CDR3 is CASSLTDYGYTF. CDR3 nucleotide sequence: TGTGCCAGCAGCTTAACAGACTATGGCTACACCTTC.

The V gene is TRBV19, the J gene TRBJ2-4, with D possibly being TRBD1 (6 bases). This CDR3 contains 14 residues. V dropped 7 bases and J dropped 3 bases, with 13 bases sitting between them. The V gene's germline CDR1 is LNHDA and CDR2 SQIVND (reference sequence). CDR3: CASTLTGDKNIQYF. Here the CDR3 DNA reads TGTGCCAGTACCCTGACAGGAGACAAAAACATTCAGTACTTC.

This clone has a handful of counts. This chain uses TRBV7-9 with TRBJ2-4, with no clear D. V was shortened by 2 bases and J by 0 bases, with 14 bases between the two germline ends. Germline CDR1 reads SEHNR; CDR2 reads FQNEAQ (reference sequence). The CDR3 length is 17 residues. CDR3 residues: CASSLFVGVLAKNIQYF. The CDR3 DNA follows: TGTGCCAGCAGCTTATTTGTTGGCGTTTTAGCCAAAAACATTCAGTACTTC. Supplemented by reference TRBV7-9 and TRBJ2-4, the full variable domain reads DTGVSQNPRHKITKRGQNVTFRCDPISEHNRLYWYRQTLGQGPEFLTYFQNEAQLEKSRLLSDRFSAERPKGSFSTLEIQRTEQGDSAMYLCASSLFVGVLAKNIQYFGAGTRLSVL.

The chain couples TRBV6-5 to TRBJ2-1; 10 nucleotides align to TRBD2. Germline V gene sequence: CDR1 MNHEY, CDR2 SVGAGI. Losses at the gene ends were 6 bases for V and 5 bases for J; bases not matched to a gene: 7. This CDR3 has 15 amino acids. CDR3 sequence (DNA): TGTGCCAGCAGAAACAGCGGGGGGGCAGACAATGAGCAGTTCTTC. It translates to CASRNSGGADNEQFF.

The chain is built from TRBV2 and TRBJ2-3, with D perhaps TRBD1 or TRBD2 (6 bases each). Trimming stripped 8 bases from V and 2 bases from J, with 11 bases between. Per the germline V gene, CDR1 is SNHLY and CDR2 is FYNNEI. CDR3 length: 13 residues. The CDR3, as DNA: TGTGCCAGCTGGAGGGGGTCCACAGATACGCAGTATTTT. As protein: CASWRGSTDTQYF.

This clone was picked up a small number of times. This chain connects TRBV28 to TRBJ1-6, with D tentatively TRBD1 (5 bases). The CDR3 totals 14 residues. CDR1 is MDHEN, CDR2 SYDVKM, per germline. V shed 8 bases and J shed 5 bases, with 13 bases lying between them. This CDR3 reads CASAGSEDNSPLHF. The CDR3 DNA follows: TGTGCCAGCGCAGGGTCGGAGGATAATTCACCCCTCCACTTT.

The chain links TRBV5-1 to TRBJ1-1; D call uncertain. From germline, CDR1 is SGHRS and CDR2 YFSETQ. V was cut by 5 bases and J by 1 base, with 12 bases left in between. The length of the CDR3 is 14 residues. The CDR3 bases are TGCGCCAGCAGTTCGGCGAACCCGAACACTGAAGCTTTCTTT. Residues: CASSSANPNTEAFF.

The chain combines TRBV6-1 with TRBJ1-1; D gene ambiguous. This CDR3 comprises 15 residues. Germline lookup yields CDR1 MNHNS and CDR2 SASEGT. Trimming took off 3 bases at V and 1 base at J, with 12 bases between the two ends. Written as DNA, the CDR3 is TGTGCCAGCAGTGATCGGAGGGTAGGGAACACTGAAGCTTTCTTT. Its protein is CASSDRRVGNTEAFF.

In its sample, this clone was seen a few times. The gene calls are TRBV9 and TRBJ2-3, with 9 positions matching TRBD2. CDR1 and CDR2 from the germline V gene are SGDLS and YYNGEE. The CDR3 contains 15 residues. V lost 4 bases to trimming and J lost 1 base; unmatched junction nucleotides: 4. The DNA for the CDR3 is TGTGCCAGCAGCCCGCGGGGGGGCGGCACAGATACGCAGTATTTT. This codes for CASSPRGGGTDTQYF.

This clone was observed at least ten times. J is TRBJ2-1 and V is TRBV7-6; D gene uncertain. This CDR3 spans 14 amino acids. CDR1 is SGHVS, CDR2 FNYEAQ, per germline. Trimming stripped 1 base from V and 8 bases from J, with 12 bases between. The CDR3 is CASSLGLYGYEQFF. CDR3 in DNA: TGTGCCAGCAGCTTAGGGCTGTACGGGTATGAGCAGTTCTTC.

This clone was found once. Here the CDR3 reads CASIPLRSEFYGYTF. The CDR3 nucleotides are TGTGCCAGCATCCCGCTCAGGTCAGAGTTCTATGGCTACACCTTC. V and J are TRBV25-1 and TRBJ1-2; D remains ambiguous. The germline V and J ends were trimmed by 7 bases and 4 bases, with 19 bases remaining between them. Per the germline V gene, CDR1 is MGHDK and CDR2 is SYGVNS. CDR3 length: 15 residues.